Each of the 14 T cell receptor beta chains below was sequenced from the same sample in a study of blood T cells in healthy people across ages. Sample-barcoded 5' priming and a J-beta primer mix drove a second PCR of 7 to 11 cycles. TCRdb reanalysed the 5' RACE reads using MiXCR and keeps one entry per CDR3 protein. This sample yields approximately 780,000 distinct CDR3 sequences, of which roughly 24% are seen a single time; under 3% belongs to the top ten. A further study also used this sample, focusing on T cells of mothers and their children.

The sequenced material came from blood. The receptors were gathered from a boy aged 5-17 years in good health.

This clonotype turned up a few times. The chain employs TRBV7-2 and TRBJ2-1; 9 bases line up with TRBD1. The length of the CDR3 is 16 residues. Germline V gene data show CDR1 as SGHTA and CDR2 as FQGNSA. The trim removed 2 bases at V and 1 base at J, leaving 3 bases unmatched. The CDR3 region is CASSLTGGASYNEQFF. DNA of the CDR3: TGTGCCAGCAGCTTAACAGGGGGCGCTTCCTACAATGAGCAGTTCTTC.

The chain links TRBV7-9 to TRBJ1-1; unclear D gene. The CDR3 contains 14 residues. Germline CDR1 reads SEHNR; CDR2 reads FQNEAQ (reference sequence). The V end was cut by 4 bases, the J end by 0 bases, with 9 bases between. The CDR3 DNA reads TGTGCCAGCAGCTCAGGACGGATGAACACTGAAGCTTTCTTT. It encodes CASSSGRMNTEAFF.

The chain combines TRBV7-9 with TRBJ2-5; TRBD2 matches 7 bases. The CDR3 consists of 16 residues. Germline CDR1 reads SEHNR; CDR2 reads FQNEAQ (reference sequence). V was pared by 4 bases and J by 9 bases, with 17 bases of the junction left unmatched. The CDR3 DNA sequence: TGTGCCAGCAGCTCCCGTGGGGAAGCGGGGTATGAGGCCCAGTACTTC. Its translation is CASSSRGEAGYEAQYF.

CDR3 residues: CSVVVDSEGTGELFF. For the CDR3, the DNA is TGCAGCGTTGTGGTCGACTCGGAGGGAACCGGGGAGCTGTTTTTT. The rearrangement uses TRBV29-1 and TRBJ2-2, with a weak D call TRBD2 (6 bases). The germline V gene has CDR1 SQVTM and CDR2 ANQGSEA. Trimming took 4 bases from V and 5 from J, leaving 17 bases between them. The CDR3 length is 15 residues.

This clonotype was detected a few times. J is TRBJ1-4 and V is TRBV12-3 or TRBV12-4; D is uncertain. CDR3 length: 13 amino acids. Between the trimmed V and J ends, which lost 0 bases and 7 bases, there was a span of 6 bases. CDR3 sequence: CASSLAVGEKLFF. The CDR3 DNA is TGTGCCAGCAGTTTAGCAGTGGGTGAAAAACTGTTTTTT.

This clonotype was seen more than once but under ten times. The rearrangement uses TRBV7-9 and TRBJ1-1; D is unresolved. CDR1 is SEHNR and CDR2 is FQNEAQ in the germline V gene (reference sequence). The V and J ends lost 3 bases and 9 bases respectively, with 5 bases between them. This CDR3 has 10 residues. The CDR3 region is CASSFGQAFF. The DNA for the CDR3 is TGTGCCAGCAGCTTCGGTCAAGCTTTCTTT.

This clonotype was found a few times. This chain's CDR3 is CASSLVGTSAGGVTQYF. CDR3 sequence (DNA): TGTGCCAGCAGCTTAGTGGGGACTAGCGCTGGAGGGGTGACCCAGTACTTC. The chain couples TRBV11-2 to TRBJ2-5, with 10 bases that match TRBD2. Germline V gene data show CDR1 as SGHAT and CDR2 as FQNNGV. V shed 1 base and J 7 bases; nucleotides not matched to a gene: 12. The CDR3 has 17 residues.

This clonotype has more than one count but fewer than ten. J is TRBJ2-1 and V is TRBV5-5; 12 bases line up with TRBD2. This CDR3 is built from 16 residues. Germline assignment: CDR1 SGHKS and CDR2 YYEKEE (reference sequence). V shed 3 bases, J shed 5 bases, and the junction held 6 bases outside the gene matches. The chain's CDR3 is CASSSGLAGRDNEQFF. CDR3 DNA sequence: TGTGCCAGCAGCTCGGGACTAGCGGGCCGTGACAATGAGCAGTTCTTC.

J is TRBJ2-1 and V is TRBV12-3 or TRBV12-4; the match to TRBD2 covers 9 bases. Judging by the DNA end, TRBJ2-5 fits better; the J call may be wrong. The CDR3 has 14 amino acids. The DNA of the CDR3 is TGTGCCAGCAGATCCGGAGCGGGGGGAGAGACCCAGTACTTC. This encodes CASRSGAGGETQYF.

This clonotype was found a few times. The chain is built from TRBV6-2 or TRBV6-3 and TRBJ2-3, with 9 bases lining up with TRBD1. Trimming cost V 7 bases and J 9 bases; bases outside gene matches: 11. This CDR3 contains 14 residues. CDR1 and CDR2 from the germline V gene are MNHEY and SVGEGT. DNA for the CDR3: TGTGCCAGCATATTGGACGCCGGGACAGGGACGCAGTATTTT. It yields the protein CASILDAGTGTQYF.

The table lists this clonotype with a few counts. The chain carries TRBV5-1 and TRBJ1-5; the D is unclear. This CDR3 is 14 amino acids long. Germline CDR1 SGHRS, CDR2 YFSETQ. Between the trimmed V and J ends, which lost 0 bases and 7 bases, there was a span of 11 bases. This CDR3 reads CASSLEGSSQPQHF. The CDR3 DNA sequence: TGCGCCAGCAGCTTGGAGGGATCTAGCCAGCCCCAGCATTTT.

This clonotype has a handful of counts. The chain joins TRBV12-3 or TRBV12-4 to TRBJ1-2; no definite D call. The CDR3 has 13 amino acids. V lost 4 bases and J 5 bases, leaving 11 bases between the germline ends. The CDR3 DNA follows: TGTGCCAGCAGTTGGGGAACTGGGTATGGCTACACCTTC. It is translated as CASSWGTGYGYTF.

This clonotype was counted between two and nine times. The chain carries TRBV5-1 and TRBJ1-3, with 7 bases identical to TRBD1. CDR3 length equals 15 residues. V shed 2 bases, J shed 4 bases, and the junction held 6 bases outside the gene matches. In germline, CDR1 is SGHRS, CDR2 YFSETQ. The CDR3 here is CASSFNRGPGNTIYF. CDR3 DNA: TGCGCCAGCAGCTTTAACAGGGGACCGGGAAACACCATATATTTT.

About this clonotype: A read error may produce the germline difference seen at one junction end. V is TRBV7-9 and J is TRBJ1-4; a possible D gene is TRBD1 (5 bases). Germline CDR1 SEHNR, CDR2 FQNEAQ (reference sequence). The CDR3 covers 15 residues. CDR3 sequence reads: CASSFLGRKNEKLCF. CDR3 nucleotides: TGTGCCAGCAGCTTTTTGGGACGGAAGAATGAAAAACTGTGTTTT. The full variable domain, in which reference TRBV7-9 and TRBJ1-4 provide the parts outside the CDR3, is DTGVSQNPRHKITKRGQNVTFRCDPISEHNRLYWYRQTLGQGPEFLTYFQNEAQLEKSRLLSDRFSAERPKGSFSTLEIQRTEQGDSAMYLCASSFLGRKNEKLCFGSGTQLSVL.